These 2 T cell receptor beta chains were sequenced from one sample in a study of OX40 agonist ivuxolimab in advanced cancers. The method was immunoSEQ multiplex PCR; TCRdb's version includes in-frame clones alone and lacks a portion of them. Of approximately 18,000 clones detected, around 70% appear once; the ten largest clones hold 30% to 40%. Sequencing was performed on CD4+ or CD8+ T cells sorted from blood, taken in a trial of the OX40 agonist ivuxolimab. Source of these receptors: an adult with an advanced solid tumor such as melanoma, head and neck, liver or kidney cancer.

The gene calls are TRBV4-3 and TRBJ2-7; D is uncertain. The germline V gene encodes CDR1 LGHNA and CDR2 YSLEER. The ends were cut back, 0 bases at V and 1 base at J, with 4 bases in the middle. This CDR3 is built from 13 residues. CDR3 nucleotide sequence: TGCGCCAGCAGCCAAGATGGGTCCTACGAGCAGTACTTC. Translation gives CASSQDGSYEQYF.

This clone was seen only once. This chain links TRBV11-3 with TRBJ2-2; TRBD2 is a possible D gene (5 bases). The germline V gene has CDR1 SGHNT and CDR2 YENEEA. V shed 0 bases and J shed 1 base, with 9 bases lying between them. The CDR3 is 16 amino acids. CDR3 bases: TGTGCCAGCAGCTTAGAAGTGGGAGAGAACACCGGGGAGCTGTTTTTT. It specifies CASSLEVGENTGELFF. The variable domain in full, with the rest retrieved from reference TRBV11-3 and TRBJ2-2, is EAGVVQSPRYKIIEKKQPVAFWCNPISGHNTLYWYLQNLGQGPELLIRYENEEAVDDSQLPKDRFSAERLKGVDSTLKIQPAELGDSAVYLCASSLEVGENTGELFFGEGSRLTVL.